Sequencing of this T cell receptor (beta chain) was carried out in a study of blood T cells in healthy people across ages. Using a J-beta primer mix together with a sample-barcoded 5' primer, a second PCR was run for about 6 to 12 cycles. MiXCR, applied by TCRdb to the 5' RACE reads, yields one record per CDR3 protein. The table has approximately 780,000 distinct CDR3 sequences, roughly 25% seen once. Study-wide results and limits: Conclusively comparing naive with antigen-experienced cells was impossible with unsorted PBMCs.

This clonotype has just a few counts. Antigen unknown. The data were also submitted as part of a second study, on T cells of mothers and their children. Turning to that study: The entire RNA extract went into cDNA synthesis at approximately 1.5 ug per 15 ul. Amplification in the second PCR used the M1S primer, which added sample barcodes and 2-4 random nucleotides.

The receptor was derived from a boy younger than 18 in good health. Specimen: blood.

In DNA, the CDR3 is TGCGCCAGCAACAATGCTCTTGCCCGGGGGGGGCTCAGGGAGACCCAGTACTTC. Translating it yields CASNNALARGGLRETQYF. The rearrangement joins TRBV4-1 to TRBJ2-5, with 8 bases that match TRBD2. V gave up 7 bases and J gave up 5 bases; unmatched junction bases: 21. There are 18 residues in the CDR3. Germline V lookup: CDR1 MGHRA, CDR2 YSYEKL.